This TCR beta chain was recovered during a study of technical replicates of blood from a handful of donors. V shed 5 bases, J shed 8 bases, and the junction held 9 bases outside the gene matches. CDR3 size: 15 residues. CDR1 and CDR2 (germline): PRHDT, FYEKMQ (reference sequence). Clones were sequenced by immunoSEQ multiplex PCR, and TCRdb holds only the in-frame ones, with some missing. Of about 75,000 clones in the sample, around 91% were seen once. The gene calls are TRBV13 and TRBJ2-1; 10 nucleotides align to TRBD2. This TCR derives from a human donor in good health. Sequenced: T cells isolated from PBMCs. The CDR3 coding sequence is TGTGCCAGCAGCGCGAGCGGGAGGGCCCAAGATGAGCAGTTCTTC. Translation: CASSASGRAQDEQFF.